This T cell receptor (beta chain) was recorded in a study of blood T cell repertoires in COVID-19 (dated by TCRdb to 2018 to 2021). Describing the broader study: Collaborator samples came from the United States, Italy and Spain and covered acute and convalescent phases of COVID-19. The material from the prospective study consisted of cDNA or gDNA derived from T cells, B-cell-depleted T cells, or PBMCs. The dataset comprised deeply sampled blood TCRbeta repertoires from subjects exposed to, actively infected with, or recovered from COVID-19. The repertoires were released in a freely available public database meant as a resource for research on the immune response to SARS-CoV-2. Samples were obtained from the ongoing ImmuneRACE study (first 160 participants) and from approximately 1,200 subjects provided by 6 global collaborators. A de-identified subject ID, COVID-19 status, age in years and sex were almost always included in the sample metadata. Where HLA class I and class II types were available, the types were taken from metadata supplied by the sample provider, not from assay-based typing. The research as a whole found: How much clinical and demographic metadata was included differed by source and by participant, and the metadata was provided uncurated.

The collaborating institutions used their own protocols to collect whole blood in K2EDTA tubes. Collaborator samples were shipped for TCRbeta analysis as frozen whole blood, isolated PBMCs, or DNA extracted from either sample type. For this clone: Its cognate antigen has yet to be identified. Within one base of it there is no much larger clone, and no base qualities were kept.

The immunoSEQ Assay, a bias-controlled multiplex PCR, was used to amplify TCRbeta CDR3 regions from genomic DNA. For the original study's pipeline: The number of nucleated cells in each sample was estimated by amplification of reference gene primers within the assay. Sequence reads were collapsed and filtered to measure the absolute abundance of every unique TCRbeta CDR3 rearrangement. For each sample, productive Simpson clonality was calculated as the square root of Simpson's diversity index over productive rearrangements. TCRdb took over this immuneACCESS table, retaining in-frame rearrangements with V and J assigned. Such tables are incomplete; in checked studies, under half of the missing clones stem from an unresolved V gene, and the remainder is unexplained. The D gene and trimming were derived from the DNA, and the V and J assignments and clone size from that table. This sample holds around 100,000 clones; 85% were observed only once. Under 15% of the sample belongs to the ten largest clones.

The sequence was collected from a man in his forties or fifties with active or convalescent COVID-19. The sample consisted of peripheral blood.

The DNA sequence reads TGTGCCAGCAGCCCAGTAGGGAGGAACGAGCAGTACTTC. This gives the protein CASSPVGRNEQYF. The chain is encoded by TRBV3-1 (or the pseudogene TRBV3-2) joined to TRBJ2-7; a weak D assignment points to TRBD2 (6 bases agree). CDR1 and CDR2 are drawn from the germline V gene (reference sequence): LGHDT, YNNKEL. V and J lose 4 bases and 5 bases, and a span of 12 bases separates them. The CDR3 numbers 13 residues from cysteine through phenylalanine. The CDR3 DNA has 39 bases and is translated from base 1.